This TCR beta chain was obtained from a study of blood T cell repertoires in COVID-19 (dated by TCRdb to 2020 to 2021). With respect to the entire study: The collaborator samples originated in the United States, Italy and Spain and spanned the acute and convalescent phases of COVID-19. The material from the prospective study consisted of cDNA or gDNA derived from T cells, B-cell-depleted T cells, or PBMCs. Subjects who had been exposed to COVID-19, were actively infected with it, or had recovered from it provided the deeply sampled blood TCRbeta repertoires that made up the dataset. The repertoires were released in a freely available public database intended as a resource for research on the immune response to SARS-CoV-2. The samples were drawn from two sources: the first 160 participants of the ongoing ImmuneRACE study, and over 950 subjects contributed by 6 global collaborators. The sample metadata nearly always contained a de-identified subject ID, COVID-19 status, age in years and sex. HLA class I and class II types, where available, came from metadata supplied by the sample provider rather than from assay-based typing.

Participants in the prospective study were enrolled through a virtual design, were aged about 18 to 89 years, and lived in 24 United States geographic areas. To assign participants to cohorts, the prospective study relied on clinical history that participants themselves reported in a screening survey and a study questionnaire. Recovered participants in ImmuneRACE Cohort 3 were defined as having two consecutive negative NP/OP PCR tests, clearance from a healthcare professional, or resolution of symptoms. In the prospective study, whole blood, serum and a nasopharyngeal or oropharyngeal swab were collected from each participant by mobile phlebotomists. Participants in the prospective study had the option to provide additional blood draws and questionnaires over a roughly 2-month period. Blood samples from the prospective study were shipped frozen or at room temperature prior to DNA extraction. Points the paper makes about the study in general: The quantity of clinical and demographic metadata differed by source and by participant and was supplied without curation.

To note about this clone: It has no known antigen specificity. The input lacks base qualities; no much larger clone sits a single base away.

TCRbeta CDR3 regions were amplified from genomic DNA by means of the immunoSEQ Assay, a bias-controlled multiplex PCR. The study's own analysis went as follows. The number of nucleated cells in each sample was estimated from the amplification of reference gene primers within the assay. To quantify the absolute abundance of each unique TCRbeta CDR3 rearrangement, sequence reads were collapsed and filtered. For each sample, productive Simpson clonality was calculated as the square root of Simpson's diversity index over productive rearrangements. The immuneACCESS repertoire file appears here via TCRdb, limited to in-frame rearrangements. These files lack a portion of the clones; in checked studies, under half of the deficit traces to unresolved V genes, and the cause of the others is not known. From that table come the V and J calls and clone size; the DNA was used to work out D and trimming. The sample records fewer than 250,000 clones, roughly 84% of which are singletons. 2.5% to 3.5% of the sample comes from the top ten.

Reading the germline V gene gives CDR1 MDHEN and CDR2 SYDVKM. Measured from the cysteine to the phenylalanine, the CDR3 is 15 residues long. Here the CDR3 DNA is all that survives: 45 bases in frame from base 1. After removal of 4 bases from V and 4 bases from J, the junction retains 8 bases not matched to a gene. Sequencing was done on a sample of PBMCs or T cells enriched from blood (not recorded which). This receptor chain uses TRBV28 and TRBJ1-2, and 8 junction bases match TRBD1. The source of this sequence is a woman in her 30s who had recovered from COVID-19. The CDR3 sequence is CASSSPRTGSYGYTF. The sequenced DNA: TGTGCCAGCAGTTCCCCAAGGACAGGGTCCTATGGCTACACCTTC.